Below, one TCR beta chain is given with its context. This entry comes from a study of blood T cell repertoires in COVID-19. Study-level information: The study drew acute and convalescent COVID-19 samples from the United States, Italy and Spain. PBMCs, B-cell-depleted T cells, or T cells provided the cDNA or gDNA that made up the material.

Membership in each cohort depended on participant-reported clinical history. Original processing notes: It was from reference gene primer amplification that nucleated cell counts were estimated. Sequencing was performed with immunoSEQ multiplex PCR; in TCRdb, only in-frame clones are kept and a portion is missing. The V and J calls and clone size were taken over from that table, and D and trimming were inferred from the DNA. Of approximately 250,000 clones detected, approximately 88% appear once; the ten largest clones hold roughly 1.2%. V gave up 7 bases and J gave up 4 bases; unmatched junction bases: 5. Germline assignment: CDR1 KGHDR and CDR2 SFDVKD. The CDR3 is 13 residues long.

The chain couples TRBV24-1 to TRBJ1-1, with TRBD1 identical over 7 bases. This receptor was taken from a middle-aged woman with acute COVID-19. Sequenced sample: PBMCs or T cells enriched from blood (not recorded which). CDR3 amino acids: CATRNHRGTEAFF. As DNA, the CDR3 is TGTGCCACCAGGAACCACAGGGGCACTGAAGCTTTCTTT.